Each of the 8 T cell receptor beta chains below was sequenced from the same sample in a study of beta chain features in type 1 diabetes. Study-wide findings and caveats: People with Type 1 diabetes carried modestly yet significantly shorter TCRB CDR3s in all four CD4+ subsets.

The antigens these receptors bind are not known. The investigators reverse transcribed all of the isolated RNA, so they sequenced expressed TCRB transcripts. The method was immunoSEQ multiplex PCR; TCRdb's version includes in-frame clones alone and lacks a portion of them. The sample records some 160,000 clones, approximately 8.7% being singletons. Sample: central memory CD4+ T cells from blood. The receptors stem from a young woman with type 1 diabetes.

The V gene is TRBV7-9, the J gene TRBJ2-5, with D hard to call. V dropped 3 bases and J dropped 4 bases, with 15 bases sitting between them. Germline assignment: CDR1 SEHNR and CDR2 FQNEAQ (reference sequence). The CDR3 length is 15 residues. The CDR3 bases are TGTGCCAGCAGCTTGGAGAAGTTCATAGGAGAGACCCAGTACTTC. It yields the protein CASSLEKFIGETQYF.

The V gene is TRBV7-6, the J gene TRBJ2-7; tentative D call: TRBD2 (5 bases). The CDR3 sequence is 16 residues long. With 5 bases removed from V and 0 bases from J, the gap between germline ends came to 17 bases. CDR1 and CDR2 from the germline V gene are SGHVS and FNYEAQ. CDR3 residues: CASSPEVQTVSYEQYF. CDR3 nucleotide sequence: TGTGCCAGCAGCCCGGAGGTACAGACCGTCTCCTACGAGCAGTACTTC.

The rearrangement links TRBV30 to TRBJ1-5, with a weak D call TRBD1 (6 bases). Germline assignment: CDR1 GTSNPN and CDR2 SVGIG (reference sequence). The CDR3 length is 13 residues. V was clipped by 5 bases and J by 3 bases, with 11 bases between them. Here the CDR3 reads CAWAGQPNQPQHF. The DNA of the CDR3 is TGTGCCTGGGCAGGACAGCCCAATCAGCCCCAGCATTTT.

This clone was counted only a few times. The rearrangement links TRBV18 to TRBJ2-7, with D perhaps TRBD1 (5 bases). The CDR3 covers 13 residues. V was trimmed by 4 bases and J by 3 bases, leaving 10 bases between them. Germline V gives CDR1 KGHSH, CDR2 LQKENI. This CDR3 is CASSLSQGYEQYF. Written as DNA, the CDR3 is TGTGCCAGCTCACTTTCCCAGGGCTACGAGCAGTACTTC.

This clone has just a few counts. The rearrangement links TRBV4-2 to TRBJ2-2; D remains ambiguous. Trimming removed 3 bases from V and 0 bases from J, with 8 bases in between. The CDR3 loop spans 15 amino acids. Germline V gene sequence: CDR1 LGHNA, CDR2 YNFKEQ. The CDR3 sequence: CASSQIQSNTGELFF. The CDR3 nucleotides are TGTGCCAGCAGCCAGATACAGTCGAACACCGGGGAGCTGTTTTTT.

This clone was found a few times. V and J are TRBV10-3 and TRBJ2-5; maybe TRBD2 (6 bases). V gave up 5 bases and J gave up 2 bases, with 9 bases separating them. Germline assignment: CDR1 ENHRY and CDR2 SYGVKD. This CDR3 is built from 13 residues. The CDR3 DNA sequence: TGTGCCATCAGTCGACTAGGACAAGAGACCCAGTACTTC. Translated: CAISRLGQETQYF.

This sequence joins TRBV28 and TRBJ1-5; D is unclear. CDR1 and CDR2 (germline): MDHEN, SYDVKM. The CDR3 runs 16 residues. V lost 3 bases and J lost 0, with 12 bases in between. The CDR3: CASSLGGFNSNQPQHF. The CDR3 bases are TGTGCCAGCAGTTTGGGAGGGTTTAATAGCAATCAGCCCCAGCATTTT.

The table lists this clone with a few counts. The CDR3 sequence: CASSRTGTSGSYEQYF. The CDR3 DNA is TGTGCCAGCAGCCGGACCGGGACTAGCGGCTCCTACGAGCAGTACTTC. The rearrangement links TRBV7-8 to TRBJ2-7, with 11 positions matching TRBD2. V lost 5 bases, J lost 0 bases, and 6 bases stayed unmatched. This CDR3 region has 16 residues. Germline CDR1 reads SGHVS; CDR2 reads FQNEAQ. The full variable domain, with the rest looked up from reference TRBV7-8 and TRBJ2-7, is GAGVSQSPRYKVAKRGQDVALRCDPISGHVSLFWYQQALGQGPEFLTYFQNEAQLDKSGLPSDRFFAERPEGSVSTLKIQRTQQEDSAVYLCASSRTGTSGSYEQYFGPGTRLTVT.